This T cell receptor (beta chain) was captured by sequencing in a study of blood T cells in healthy people across ages. The germline gives CDR1 MNHNS, CDR2 SASEGT. This CDR3 comprises 16 residues. Notes on this clonotype: Its target is unknown. A clone one base away is much larger, so this may be a read error.

Using a J-beta primer mix together with a sample-barcoded 5' primer, a second PCR was run for roughly 7 to 11 cycles. One entry per CDR3 protein, called by TCRdb with MiXCR from the 5' RACE reads. The table has about a million distinct CDR3 sequences, around two fifths seen once; the top ten hold around 13%. Study results and caveats: Age brought a roughly linear fall in TCR beta diversity measured per million T cells. PBMCs went unsorted, and a conclusive naive versus antigen-experienced comparison was therefore prevented.

This sequence was found in a man younger than 35 in good health. What was sequenced was blood. The chain has TRBV6-1 and TRBJ2-4; D may be TRBD2 (6 bases). The CDR3: CAGRRDGEIAKNIQYF. CDR3 DNA: TGTGCCGGCAGGAGGGACGGGGAAATAGCCAAAAACATTCAGTACTTC.